These T cell receptor beta chains were read from a single sample in a study of follicular helper T cells after annual influenza vaccination. The assay was immunoSEQ multiplex PCR, and TCRdb's table has in-frame clones only and misses some. The data contain more than 8,500 clones, roughly four fifths of them singletons. Here the sequenced sample was CXCR5+ CD38- circulating T follicular helper cells from blood, taken on the day of influenza vaccination. These receptors were taken from an adult who received the influenza vaccine. The CDR3 runs from the conserved cysteine through the conserved F or W. D genes are given only for firm matches. Size is omitted from some rows. Given values are once, few, many or a class for expanded clones.

size	V	D	J	DNA	CDR3
.	TRBV7-2	.	TRBJ2-7	TGTGCCAGCAGCTTAGACCCGGAACCCTCCTACGAGCAGTACTTC	CASSLDPEPSYEQYF
.	TRBV2	.	TRBJ1-1	TGTGCCAGCAGGGGGAGGAACACTGAAGCTTTCTTT	CASRGRNTEAFF
once	TRBV2	.	TRBJ1-2	TGTGCCAGCAGTGAAGTCGGGCAGATTAACTATGGCTATACCTTC	CASSEVGQINYGYTF
once	TRBV11-1	.	TRBJ1-2	TGTGCCAGCAGCCCTGGGACTCACTATGGCTACACCTTC	CASSPGTHYGYTF
.	TRBV28	.	TRBJ1-2	TGTGCCAGCAAGGGCAGAGAGACGGATGGCTACACCTTC	CASKGRETDGYTF
.	TRBV5-1	.	TRBJ1-3	TGCGCCAGCAGCTTGGGCTCCTCTGGAAACACCATATATTTT	CASSLGSSGNTIYF
.	TRBV9	TRBD1	TRBJ1-2	TGTGCCAGCAGCCCGCGGACAGGGGGTCACTATGGCTACACCTTC	CASSPRTGGHYGYTF
.	TRBV5-5	.	TRBJ1-1	TGTGCCAGCAGCTTGGGTACTAACAGGAACACTGAAGCTTTCTTT	CASSLGTNRNTEAFF
.	TRBV19	TRBD2	TRBJ2-3	TGTGCCAGTACCCCGGGTAGCGGGGCCCGGGTGGATACGCAGTATTTT	CASTPGSGARVDTQYF
.	TRBV28	.	TRBJ2-3	TGTGCCAGCAGCGCCCCCAGCACAGATACGCAGTATTTT	CASSAPSTDTQYF
.	TRBV4-2	TRBD1	TRBJ2-7	TGTGCCAGCAGCTTGAGACAGGGGGTTCGAGAGCAGTACTTC	CASSLRQGVREQYF
.	TRBV6-1	.	TRBJ1-3	TGTGCCAGCAGTGAATTAACAGGGCCTGGAAACACCATATATTTT	CASSELTGPGNTIYF
.	TRBV11-3	.	TRBJ2-7	TGTGCCAGCAGTCGTGACCTCACCAGGGACTACGAGCAGTACTTC	CASSRDLTRDYEQYF
.	TRBV27	.	TRBJ2-7	TGTGCCAGCAGTTGCTCCTACGAGCAGTACTTC	CASSCSYEQYF
.	TRBV5-1	.	TRBJ2-3	TGCGCCAGCGGACCGTCTAGGGCAGATACGCAGTATTTT	CASGPSRADTQYF
.	TRBV6-1	.	TRBJ1-2	TGTGCCAGCAGTGTAAGGACAGCTTCGGGCATGATCGATGGCTACACCTTC	CASSVRTASGMIDGYTF
few	TRBV5-5	TRBD2	TRBJ2-7	TGTGCCAGCAGCTTGGACTCTAGCGGGAGAATCTACGAGCAGTACTTC	CASSLDSSGRIYEQYF
.	TRBV6-5	.	TRBJ1-1	TGTGCCAGCAGCCACCGAAGGAACACTGAAGCTTTCTTT	CASSHRRNTEAFF
.	TRBV2	TRBD2	TRBJ2-2	TGTGCCAGCAGCTCCCCTGGCGGGAGGACCGGGGAGCTGTTTTTT	CASSSPGGRTGELFF
.	TRBV28	TRBD2	TRBJ2-3	TGTGCCAGCAGTCCGGGTAGCGGGACCAGCACAGATACGCAGTATTTT	CASSPGSGTSTDTQYF
.	TRBV6-1	.	TRBJ2-1	TGTGCCAGCAGGGCCTACAATGAGCAGTTCTTC	CASRAYNEQFF
.	TRBV11-2	.	TRBJ2-2	TGTGCCAGCAGCTTAGCAGACAAACACACCGGGGAGCTGTTTTTT	CASSLADKHTGELFF
once	TRBV19	.	TRBJ1-3	TGTGCCAGTAGTAGAAGGACAGTTACCTCTGGAAACACCATATATTTT	CASSRRTVTSGNTIYF
.	TRBV7-9	.	TRBJ2-3	TGTGCCAGCAGCTCCAGGAAGAGCGGCGGCACAGATACGCAGTATTTT	CASSSRKSGGTDTQYF
few	TRBV7-9	.	TRBJ2-7	TGTGCCAGCAGCCAAGGGGGAAGGGGGTACGAGCAGTACTTC	CASSQGGRGYEQYF
.	TRBV7-3	TRBD2	TRBJ2-1	TGTGCCAGCAGCTTAAGATCGCGGGGGAGCTCCTACAATGAGCAGTTCTTC	CASSLRSRGSSYNEQFF
.	TRBV10-2	.	TRBJ2-7	TGCGCCAGCAGGAGGTTGTCCTACGACGAGCAGTACTTC	CASRRLSYDEQYF
.	TRBV28	.	TRBJ1-4	TGTGCCAGCAATGTAGCGGGACCGAGTGAAAAACTGTTTTTT	CASNVAGPSEKLFF
.	TRBV27	.	TRBJ1-2	TGTGCCAGCAGTTTAAGGCTGGGAGGGGGCTATGGCTACACCTTC	CASSLRLGGGYGYTF
.	TRBV7-9	.	TRBJ2-3	TGTGCCAGCAGCCCCCCCGGGAGCGCAGATACGCAGTATTTT	CASSPPGSADTQYF
.	TRBV7-9	.	TRBJ1-1	TGTGCCAGCAGCTTAACAAGCGAAACTGAAGCTTTCTTT	CASSLTSETEAFF
.	TRBV6-1	.	TRBJ1-1	TGTGCCAGCAGTCCCTATCGGGGTTTAGAAGCTTTCTTT	CASSPYRGLEAFF
.	TRBV9	TRBD2	TRBJ2-7	TGTGCCAGCAGCGTAGGGACTAGCAGGACCTACGAGCAGTACTTC	CASSVGTSRTYEQYF
few	TRBV29-1	TRBD1	TRBJ1-2	TGCAGCGTTGACCCGGACAGGGGTTTCTATGGCTACACCTTC	CSVDPDRGFYGYTF
.	TRBV4-1	TRBD2	TRBJ2-5	TGCGCCAGCAGCACACGGAAACCGGGACTAGCGGAAAGCCAAGAGACCCAGTACTTC	CASSTRKPGLAESQETQYF
.	TRBV19	.	TRBJ1-3	TGTGCCAGTACTAAAATGCTCGACAGCTCTGGAAACACCATATATTTT	CASTKMLDSSGNTIYF
.	TRBV27	.	TRBJ2-7	TGTGCCAGCAAACTCGGAGGCACTGGGCTGTACGAGCAGTACTTC	CASKLGGTGLYEQYF
.	TRBV2	.	TRBJ1-1	TGTGCCAGCAGCCCTGGGTCAGCGGCCGGGACTGAAGCTTTCTTT	CASSPGSAAGTEAFF
.	TRBV21-1	.	TRBJ2-2	TGTGCCAGCAGCAAAGGGCCGACTAGCGGGTGGAACACCGGGGAGCTGTTTTTT	CASSKGPTSGWNTGELFF
.	TRBV5-1	TRBD2	TRBJ2-6	TGCGCCAGCAGCGGGAGGGCCCTCTCTGGGGCCAACGTCCTGACTTTC	CASSGRALSGANVLTF
.	TRBV7-6	.	TRBJ2-1	TGTGCCAGCAGCTTAGGGGCCCTCAGCTCCTACAATGAGCAGTTCTTC	CASSLGALSSYNEQFF
.	TRBV7-3	.	TRBJ2-6	TGTGCCAGCAGCGCGGTTGGCGGGGCTGGGGCCAACGTCCTGACTTTC	CASSAVGGAGANVLTF
once	TRBV2	.	TRBJ2-3	TGTGCCAGCAGTGATTTAGGGAGCAACACAGATACGCAGTATTTT	CASSDLGSNTDTQYF
.	TRBV6-1	TRBD1	TRBJ1-5	TGTGCCAGCAGTGAATCGTTCAACAGGGGTCCCAATCAGCCCCAGCATTTT	CASSESFNRGPNQPQHF
.	TRBV9	.	TRBJ2-3	TGTGCCAGCAGCTTCGGGGGCGGATACACAGATACGCAGTATTTT	CASSFGGGYTDTQYF